One and the same sample provided the 32 T cell receptor beta chains below, sequenced in a study of response to subunit inactivated influenza vaccine. TCRdb analysed the RT-PCR reads with MiXCR anew, one entry per CDR3 protein. The sample yields around 760,000 distinct CDR3 sequences, approximately 13% seen once. Here the sequenced sample was PBMCs from blood, taken 14 to 15 days before vaccination. The receptors originated from a man aged 50 to 60 who received an inactivated influenza vaccine.

In its sample, this clonotype was seen a few times. The V gene is TRBV28, the J gene TRBJ2-5; D remains unclear. This CDR3 comprises 13 residues. V was clipped by 7 bases and J by 7 bases, with 16 bases between them. CDR1 MDHEN and CDR2 SYDVKM come from the germline V gene. The CDR3 region is CASTIGYSGTQYF. The CDR3 region has the DNA TGTGCCAGCACCATCGGATACTCGGGGACCCAGTACTTC. Filled out from reference TRBV28 and TRBJ2-5, the complete variable domain reads DVKVTQSSRYLVKRTGEKVFLECVQDMDHENMFWYRQDPGLGLRLIYFSYDVKMKEKGDIPEGYSVSREKKERFSLILESASTNQTSMYLCASTIGYSGTQYFGPGTRLLVL.

There are a few counts of this clonotype. J is TRBJ1-3 and V is TRBV20-1, with a tentative D call TRBD1 (5 bases). This CDR3 contains 13 residues. V lost 6 bases and J 1 base, leaving 10 bases between the germline ends. Looked up from germline, CDR1 is DFQATT and CDR2 is SNEGSKA (reference sequence). CDR3 sequence (DNA): TGCAGTGCCCCAGGGTTGTCTGGAAACACCATATATTTT. Its protein is CSAPGLSGNTIYF.

This clonotype was observed at least ten times. A junction end diverges from the germline sequence, so it may reflect a read error. The chain couples TRBV5-1 to TRBJ2-7; 10 bases match TRBD2. Looked up from germline, CDR1 is SGHRS and CDR2 is YFSETQ. The CDR3 length is 13 residues. For the CDR3, the DNA is TGTGCCAGCAGCCGGACTAGCGGTTACGAGCAGTACTTC. Amino acids: CASSRTSGYEQYF.

The chain couples TRBV9 to TRBJ2-3, with D tentatively TRBD1 (5 bases). The V and J ends lost 4 bases and 6 bases respectively, with 12 bases between them. This CDR3 spans 13 amino acids. Germline V gene data show CDR1 as SGDLS and CDR2 as YYNGEE. The CDR3 bases are TGTGCCAGCAGCACTCATTCAGGGGATACGCAGTATTTT. Protein: CASSTHSGDTQYF.

The chain joins TRBV7-3 to TRBJ2-5; 10 bases match TRBD2. CDR3 size: 13 residues. V gave up 5 bases and J gave up 5 bases; unmatched junction bases: 2. The germline gives CDR1 SGHTA, CDR2 FQGTGA. The CDR3, as DNA: TGTGCCAGCAGCCAGGGACTAGCGGAGACCCAGTACTTC. This codes for CASSQGLAETQYF. The full variable domain, completed using reference TRBV7-3 and TRBJ2-5, is GAGVSQTPSNKVTEKGKYVELRCDPISGHTALYWYRQSLGQGPEFLIYFQGTGAADDSGLPNDRFFAVRPEGSVSTLKIQRTERGDSAVYLCASSQGLAETQYFGPGTRLLVL.

This clonotype was seen a handful of times. The V call is TRBV28, the J call TRBJ1-2; TRBD1 matches at 10 bases. Trimming took 10 bases from V and 4 from J; bases not matched to a gene: 9. This CDR3 comprises 14 residues. Germline-derived CDR1 and CDR2 are MDHEN and SYDVKM. CDR3 in amino acids: CAIEGGDRGYGYTF. The DNA for the CDR3 is TGTGCCATTGAAGGGGGGGACAGGGGCTATGGCTACACCTTC.

With regard to this clonotype: At one end, the junction sequence differs from germline, possibly due to a read error. V is TRBV4-1 and J is TRBJ2-6; D gene ambiguous. CDR3 length equals 20 residues. Germline CDR1 is MGHRA and CDR2 is YSYEKL. The CDR3 sequence is CAISLSWLLDYSPGANVLTF. DNA of the CDR3: TGCGCCATCAGCTTAAGCTGGCTTCTAGATTACTCTCCTGGGGCCAACGTCCTGACTTTC.

This clonotype has a count of ten or more. The V call is TRBV6-1, the J call TRBJ1-5, with D unclear. This CDR3 spans 13 amino acids. V lost 7 bases, J lost 6 bases, and 13 bases lay in between. Germline lookup yields CDR1 MNHNS and CDR2 SASEGT. The CDR3 here is CASTETLSQPQHF. As DNA, the CDR3 is TGTGCCAGCACGGAGACTCTCTCTCAGCCCCAGCATTTT.

This clonotype showed up just a few times. The genes are TRBV3-1 and TRBJ2-1, with a tentative D call TRBD1 (6 bases). The V gene's germline CDR1 is LGHDT and CDR2 YNNKEL (reference sequence). V was cut by 10 bases and J by 1 base, with 23 bases left in between. CDR3 length equals 17 residues. The CDR3 region is CATCQSAYRVSYNEQFF. CDR3 DNA sequence: TGTGCCACCTGCCAATCTGCCTACAGGGTTTCCTACAATGAGCAGTTCTTC.

V gene TRBV20-1 combines with J gene TRBJ2-5, with D possibly being TRBD1 (7 bases). This CDR3 region has 14 residues. The V and J ends lost 3 bases and 2 bases respectively, with 13 bases between them. From germline, CDR1 is DFQATT and CDR2 SNEGSKA (reference sequence). In nucleotides, the CDR3 is TGCAGTGCTAGGTTCAGGGGGGAGCAAGAGACCCAGTACTTC. This translates into CSARFRGEQETQYF.

This clonotype was seen a few times. The CDR3 sequence: CASNQQENQPQHF. The DNA for the CDR3 is TGTGCCAGCAACCAACAGGAGAATCAGCCCCAGCATTTT. V usage is TRBV7-2 and J usage is TRBJ1-5; TRBD1 might be the D (5 bases). CDR1 and CDR2 (germline): SGHTA, FQGNSA. With 7 bases removed from V and 4 bases from J, the gap between germline ends came to 11 bases. The CDR3 runs to 13 residues.

This clonotype was counted only a few times. The V and J genes are TRBV20-1 and TRBJ2-1; TRBD1 matches 10 bases. Germline trimming cut 6 bases from V and 1 base from J; bases unmatched to any gene: 6. Germline V gene data show CDR1 as DFQATT and CDR2 as SNEGSKA (reference sequence). There are 15 residues in the CDR3. The CDR3 loop reads CSAERTGGSYNEQFF. The CDR3 DNA reads TGCAGTGCCGAGAGGACAGGGGGGTCCTACAATGAGCAGTTCTTC.

The gene calls are TRBV29-1 and TRBJ2-2; D unresolved. V lost 1 base, J lost 4 bases, and 7 bases lay in between. Germline V gene sequence: CDR1 SQVTM, CDR2 ANQGSEA. This CDR3 contains 13 residues. Here the CDR3 DNA reads TGCAGCGTTGAAGTTGGATTCACCGGGGAGCTGTTTTTT. This sequence encodes CSVEVGFTGELFF.

In its sample, this clonotype was seen many times. The genes are TRBV20-1 and TRBJ1-1; perhaps TRBD1 as D (6 bases). CDR3 size: 13 residues. Trimming took off 5 bases at V and 5 bases at J, with 15 bases between the two ends. Germline CDR1 and CDR2: DFQATT and SNEGSKA (reference sequence). Here the CDR3 DNA reads TGCAGTGCTTTCCAGCCTCAGGGGACTGAAGCTTTCTTT. Protein: CSAFQPQGTEAFF.

The rearrangement links TRBV5-5 to TRBJ2-2, with TRBD2 matching 9 bases. The germline CDR1 and CDR2 sequences are SGHKS and YYEKEE (reference sequence). The V gene end was trimmed by 4 bases and the J gene end by 7 bases; junction bases not matched to a gene: 8. This CDR3 contains 15 residues. In nucleotides, the CDR3 is TGTGCCAGCAGCGGCTGGACTAGCGTTGACGGGGAGCTGTTTTTT. It translates to CASSGWTSVDGELFF.

This clonotype occurred a few times. V gene TRBV5-5 combines with J gene TRBJ2-2; D not certain. The V gene's germline CDR1 is SGHKS and CDR2 YYEKEE (reference sequence). Trimming removed 0 bases at V and 0 bases at J, with 6 bases between. The CDR3 runs 15 residues. The CDR3 spells CASSLVYPNTGELFF. CDR3 in DNA: TGTGCCAGCAGCTTGGTGTACCCGAACACCGGGGAGCTGTTTTTT.

Ten or more counts support this clonotype. The chain recombines TRBV5-1 with TRBJ1-3; tentatively, D is TRBD1 (5 bases). The CDR3 is 15 residues long. V lost 4 bases and J 0 bases, leaving 11 bases between the germline ends. The germline V gene has CDR1 SGHRS and CDR2 YFSETQ. This CDR3 reads CASSQGAYSGNTIYF. The CDR3 DNA reads TGCGCCAGCAGCCAAGGGGCCTACTCTGGAAACACCATATATTTT.

V and J are TRBV27 and TRBJ1-2; D gene uncertain. V lost 6 bases and J 4 bases, leaving 15 bases between the germline ends. The CDR3 spans 14 residues. Germline CDR1 is MNHEY and CDR2 is SMNVEV (reference sequence). The CDR3 nucleotides read TGTGCCAGCAGACCTGAAGGGTGGGGCTATGGCTACACCTTC. It translates to CASRPEGWGYGYTF.

The chain carries TRBV4-3 and TRBJ2-7; D remains unclear. Germline V gene lookup returns CDR1 LGHNA and CDR2 YSLEER. The CDR3 consists of 15 residues. V was clipped by 0 bases and J by 2 bases, with 11 bases between them. CDR3 sequence (DNA): TGCGCCAGCAGCCAAGAATGGGCGCTACCCTACGAGCAGTACTTC. Protein sequence: CASSQEWALPYEQYF.

There are many counts of this clonotype. The chain carries TRBV20-1 and TRBJ2-7; 10 bases match TRBD2. CDR1 and CDR2 (germline): DFQATT, SNEGSKA (reference sequence). There are 14 residues in the CDR3. The V and J ends lost 7 bases and 0 bases, in that order; junction bases with no gene match: 6. For the CDR3, the DNA is TGCAGTGTACCGGGACTAGCGAGCTCCTACGAGCAGTACTTC. Its translation is CSVPGLASSYEQYF.

This clonotype was detected a few times. V usage is TRBV12-3 or TRBV12-4 and J usage is TRBJ1-1, with D possibly matching TRBD1 (5 bases). The germline V and J ends were trimmed by 6 bases and 9 bases, with 17 bases remaining between them. This CDR3 has 13 amino acids. CDR3 sequence (DNA): TGTGCCAGCAGATTGGGACCTTCCGAGAAAGCTTTCTTT. It codes for CASRLGPSEKAFF.

This clonotype came up many times. This sequence joins TRBV6-1 and TRBJ2-5; D is unresolved. Germline V gene lookup returns CDR1 MNHNS and CDR2 SASEGT. V lost 0 bases and J 6 bases, leaving 11 bases between the germline ends. This CDR3 has 14 residues. The CDR3 sequence: CASSEAWKGQTQYF. CDR3 nucleotides: TGTGCCAGCAGTGAAGCCTGGAAAGGGCAGACCCAGTACTTC.

This clonotype was observed a handful of times. The chain employs TRBV12-3 or TRBV12-4 and TRBJ1-2; D not resolved. V dropped 4 bases and J dropped 2 bases, with 14 bases sitting between them. The CDR3 covers 15 residues. The CDR3 is CASSSPNLGNYGYTF. CDR3 sequence (DNA): TGTGCCAGCAGTTCCCCCAATCTCGGGAACTATGGCTACACCTTC.

This clonotype has just a few counts. This chain connects TRBV13 to TRBJ2-7; TRBD2 matches 7 bases. The ends lost 6 bases at V and 0 bases at J; junction bases unmatched: 8. CDR1 PRHDT and CDR2 FYEKMQ come from the germline V gene (reference sequence). The CDR3 covers 15 residues. The CDR3: CASRALAASSYEQYF. DNA of the CDR3: TGTGCCAGCAGGGCCCTAGCGGCGAGCTCCTACGAGCAGTACTTC.

This clonotype has ten or more counts. The V gene is TRBV5-1, the J gene TRBJ2-1; 12 bases fit TRBD2. This CDR3 has 16 residues. Unmatched junction bases numbered 8, after V lost 4 bases and J lost 6 bases. CDR1 SGHRS and CDR2 YFSETQ come from the germline V gene. The CDR3 DNA reads TGCGCCAGCAGCATGAGCGCTAGCGGGGGGGTCAATGAGCAGTTCTTC. Translation: CASSMSASGGVNEQFF.

V is TRBV6-1 and J is TRBJ1-1; D perhaps matches TRBD1 (6 bases). The CDR3 runs 13 residues. Trimming stripped 6 bases from V and 9 bases from J, with 17 bases between. The germline gives CDR1 MNHNS, CDR2 SASEGT. This CDR3 is CASSFLGGDKAFF. CDR3 in DNA: TGTGCCAGCAGCTTTCTGGGAGGGGACAAAGCTTTCTTT.

This clonotype appeared a few times. V usage is TRBV6-5 and J usage is TRBJ1-1; possibly TRBD1 for D (5 bases). V shed 2 bases and J shed 2 bases, with 9 bases lying between them. The CDR3 is 14 residues long. Germline CDR1 MNHEY, CDR2 SVGAGI. The CDR3 protein is CASSYNQGNTEAFF. CDR3 DNA: TGTGCCAGCAGTTACAACCAGGGAAACACTGAAGCTTTCTTT.

This clonotype was recorded a few times. The V gene is TRBV9, the J gene TRBJ2-1; D is tentatively TRBD1 or TRBD2 (6 bases each). Trimming pared 0 bases from V and 3 bases from J, leaving 13 bases between. Germline lookup yields CDR1 SGDLS and CDR2 YYNGEE. CDR3 length: 16 residues. The CDR3 region has the DNA TGTGCCAGCAGCGTAGAGGGGGGAGAGGGCTACAATGAGCAGTTCTTC. It translates to CASSVEGGEGYNEQFF.

This clonotype was detected a few times. J is TRBJ2-7 and V is TRBV6-1, with D unclear. Trimming cost V 8 bases and J 2 bases, with 13 bases left between them. The CDR3 contains 13 residues. Per germline, CDR1 MNHNS and CDR2 SASEGT. DNA for the CDR3: TGTGCCAGCGGCTCACGGCCCCCCTACGAGCAGTACTTC. Protein sequence: CASGSRPPYEQYF.

The chain couples TRBV10-3 to TRBJ2-2; D gene ambiguous. Trimming removed 3 bases from V and 9 bases from J, with 14 bases in between. The CDR3 runs 14 residues. Germline V CDR1 and CDR2: ENHRY, SYGVKD. The CDR3 loop reads CAISDPDRPRELFF. The CDR3 coding sequence is TGTGCCATCAGTGACCCGGACCGGCCCAGGGAGCTGTTTTTT.

This clonotype has more than one count but fewer than ten. The CDR3 is CATSLTSGSTGDTQYF. The CDR3 nucleotides are TGTGCCACCAGTTTGACTAGCGGCTCCACGGGTGATACGCAGTATTTT. The chain joins TRBV15 to TRBJ2-3, with TRBD2 matching 9 bases. V shed 6 bases, J shed 6 bases, and the junction held 13 bases outside the gene matches. The V gene's germline CDR1 is LNHNV and CDR2 YYDKDF (reference sequence). This CDR3 is 16 amino acids long.

This clonotype showed up just a few times. The chain is built from TRBV9 and TRBJ2-7; the match to TRBD2 covers 8 bases. Germline assignment: CDR1 SGDLS and CDR2 YYNGEE. After removal of 0 bases from V and 5 bases from J, the junction contained 16 bases not matched to a gene. The CDR3 sequence is 18 residues long. CDR3 sequence: CASSVGASGPQMIDEQYF. The CDR3 coding sequence is TGTGCCAGCAGCGTAGGGGCTAGCGGGCCCCAGATGATCGACGAGCAGTACTTC.